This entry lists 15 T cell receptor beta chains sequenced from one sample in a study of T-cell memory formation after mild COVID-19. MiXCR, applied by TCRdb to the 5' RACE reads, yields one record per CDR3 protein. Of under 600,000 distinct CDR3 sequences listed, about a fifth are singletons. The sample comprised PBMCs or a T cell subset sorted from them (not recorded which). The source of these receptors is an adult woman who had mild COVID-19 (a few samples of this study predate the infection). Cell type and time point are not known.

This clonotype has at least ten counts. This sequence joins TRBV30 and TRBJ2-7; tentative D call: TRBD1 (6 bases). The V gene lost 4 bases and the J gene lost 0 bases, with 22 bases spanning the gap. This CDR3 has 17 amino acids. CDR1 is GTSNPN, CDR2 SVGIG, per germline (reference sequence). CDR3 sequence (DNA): TGTGCCTGGACCCCGTCAGGACAGAGTTTAAGCTCCTACGAGCAGTACTTC. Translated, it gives CAWTPSGQSLSSYEQYF.

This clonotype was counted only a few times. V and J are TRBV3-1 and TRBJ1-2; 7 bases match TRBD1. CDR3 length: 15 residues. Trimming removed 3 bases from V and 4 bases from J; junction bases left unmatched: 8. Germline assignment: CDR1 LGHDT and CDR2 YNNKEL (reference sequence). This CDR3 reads CASSHPDRASYGYTF. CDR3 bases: TGTGCCAGCAGCCACCCCGACAGGGCATCCTATGGCTACACCTTC.

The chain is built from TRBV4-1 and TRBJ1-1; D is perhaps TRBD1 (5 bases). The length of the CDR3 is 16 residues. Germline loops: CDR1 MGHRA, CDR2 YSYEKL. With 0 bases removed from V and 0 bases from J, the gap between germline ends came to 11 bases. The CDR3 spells CASSQETGALNTEAFF. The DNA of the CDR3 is TGCGCCAGCAGCCAAGAGACTGGGGCATTGAACACTGAAGCTTTCTTT.

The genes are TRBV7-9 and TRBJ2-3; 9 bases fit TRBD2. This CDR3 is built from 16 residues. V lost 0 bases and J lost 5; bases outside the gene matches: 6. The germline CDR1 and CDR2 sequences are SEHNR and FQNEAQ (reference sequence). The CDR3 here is CASSLALAGAKDTQYF. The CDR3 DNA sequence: TGTGCCAGCAGCTTAGCTTTAGCGGGAGCTAAAGATACGCAGTATTTT. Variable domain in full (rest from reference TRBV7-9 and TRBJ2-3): DTGVSQNPRHKITKRGQNVTFRCDPISEHNRLYWYRQTLGQGPEFLTYFQNEAQLEKSRLLSDRFSAERPKGSFSTLEIQRTEQGDSAMYLCASSLALAGAKDTQYFGPGTRLTVL.

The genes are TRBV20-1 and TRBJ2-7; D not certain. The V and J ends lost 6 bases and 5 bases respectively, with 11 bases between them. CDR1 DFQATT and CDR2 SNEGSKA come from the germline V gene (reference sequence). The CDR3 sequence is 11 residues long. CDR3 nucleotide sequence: TGCAGTGCGGTAGAAGATAACGAGCAGTACTTC. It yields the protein CSAVEDNEQYF.

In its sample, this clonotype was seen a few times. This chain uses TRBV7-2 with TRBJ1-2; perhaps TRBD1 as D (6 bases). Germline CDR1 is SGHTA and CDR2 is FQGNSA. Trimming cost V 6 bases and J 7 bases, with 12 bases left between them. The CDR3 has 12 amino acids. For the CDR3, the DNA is TGTGCCAGCAGTGGAAACAGGGCTGGCTACACCTTC. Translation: CASSGNRAGYTF.

The CDR3 here is CASTGLQGINGYTF. CDR3 DNA sequence: TGTGCCAGCACGGGACTACAGGGGATTAATGGCTACACCTTC. The chain recombines TRBV2 with TRBJ1-2; TRBD1 aligns across 7 bases. V lost 7 bases to trimming and J lost 6 bases; unmatched junction nucleotides: 11. The germline V gene has CDR1 SNHLY and CDR2 FYNNEI. This CDR3 has 14 residues.

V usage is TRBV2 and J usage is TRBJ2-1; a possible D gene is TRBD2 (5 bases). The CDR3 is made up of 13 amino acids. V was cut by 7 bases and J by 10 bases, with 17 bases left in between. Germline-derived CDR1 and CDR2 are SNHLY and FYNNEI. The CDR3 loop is CASIRGTGGEQFF. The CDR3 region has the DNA TGTGCCAGCATCCGGGGTACGGGTGGGGAGCAGTTCTTC.

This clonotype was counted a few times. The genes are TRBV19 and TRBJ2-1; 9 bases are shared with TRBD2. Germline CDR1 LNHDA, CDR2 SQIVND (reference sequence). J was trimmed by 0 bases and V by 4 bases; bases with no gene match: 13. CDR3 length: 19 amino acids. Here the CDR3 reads CASSTLSGLAGTSYNEQFF. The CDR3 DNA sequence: TGTGCCAGTAGTACCTTGTCGGGGCTAGCGGGGACCTCCTACAATGAGCAGTTCTTC.

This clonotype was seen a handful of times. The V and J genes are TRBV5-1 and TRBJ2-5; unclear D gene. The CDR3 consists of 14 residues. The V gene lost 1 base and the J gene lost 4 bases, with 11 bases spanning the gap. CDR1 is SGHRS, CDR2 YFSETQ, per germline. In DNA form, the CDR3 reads TGCGCCAGCAGCTTGACTCCAGCCGCAGAGACCCAGTACTTC. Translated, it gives CASSLTPAAETQYF.

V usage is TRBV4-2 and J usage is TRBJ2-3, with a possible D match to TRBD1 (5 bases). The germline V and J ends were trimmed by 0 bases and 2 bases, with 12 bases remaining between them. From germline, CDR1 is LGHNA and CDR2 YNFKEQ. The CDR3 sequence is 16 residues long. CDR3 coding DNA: TGTGCCAGCAGCCAAGATGGGGCGACTTACACAGATACGCAGTATTTT. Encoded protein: CASSQDGATYTDTQYF.

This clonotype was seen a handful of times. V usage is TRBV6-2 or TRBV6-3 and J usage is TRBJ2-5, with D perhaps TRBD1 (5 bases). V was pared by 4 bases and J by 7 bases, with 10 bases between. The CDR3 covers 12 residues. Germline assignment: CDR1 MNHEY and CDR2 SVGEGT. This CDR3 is CASSSGIGTQYF. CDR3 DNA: TGTGCCAGCAGTTCAGGGATAGGGACCCAGTACTTC.

In nucleotides, the CDR3 is TGTGCCAGCAGCTTAGGGAGACAGGGGGTTTCACCCCTCCACTTT. Translated, it gives CASSLGRQGVSPLHF. The chain couples TRBV7-9 to TRBJ1-6; 9 bases match TRBD1. This CDR3 has 15 residues. Trimming cost V 1 base and J 9 bases; bases outside gene matches: 4. Germline CDR1 and CDR2: SEHNR and FQNEAQ (reference sequence).

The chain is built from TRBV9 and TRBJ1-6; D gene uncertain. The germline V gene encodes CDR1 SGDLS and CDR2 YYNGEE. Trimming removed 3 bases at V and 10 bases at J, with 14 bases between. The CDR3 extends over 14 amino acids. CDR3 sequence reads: CASSANLYGSPLHF. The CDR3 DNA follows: TGTGCCAGCAGCGCAAACCTATACGGCTCACCCCTCCACTTT.

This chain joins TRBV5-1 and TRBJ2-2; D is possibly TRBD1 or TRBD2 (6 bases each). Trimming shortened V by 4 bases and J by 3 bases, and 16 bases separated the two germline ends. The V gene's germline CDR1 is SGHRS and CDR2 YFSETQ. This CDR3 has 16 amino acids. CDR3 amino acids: CASSPRKGGDTGELFF. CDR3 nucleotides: TGCGCCAGCAGCCCCCGGAAGGGGGGAGACACCGGGGAGCTGTTTTTT.